The clone carrying this T cell receptor beta chain was detected a few times. Its antigen is not known. Together with thyroid ultrasound, orbital computed tomography, serum thyroxine and TRAb, clinical symptoms were used for diagnoses. The entry originates in a study of T cells in Graves' hyperthyroidism and ophthalmopathy. RNA transcripts provided the source from which TCR beta CDR3 regions were amplified. When the TCR CDR3 underwent first-round RT-PCR, the HTBI primer set was used. TCRdb re-called the multiplex PCR reads with MiXCR, one entry per CDR3 protein. The table shows under 700,000 distinct CDR3 sequences, with 16% occurring only once. General study results and limits: Blood also carried most thyroid clonotypes expanded above 0.001.

The CDR3 has 17 amino acids. CDR1 is SEHNR, CDR2 FQNEAQ, per germline (reference sequence). Trimming removed 5 bases at V and 8 bases at J, with 26 bases between. The V and J genes are TRBV7-9 and TRBJ2-3; a weak D match, TRBD2 (6 bases). This receptor was obtained from a woman younger than 35 with Graves' hyperthyroidism. Sequenced: blood. Written as DNA, the CDR3 is TGTGCCAGCAGCGCCTTTGAAGGCTCCCGGGAGCCACGTACGCAGTATTTT. Protein sequence: CASSAFEGSREPRTQYF.